This T cell receptor (beta chain) was sequenced in a study of vaccination and CD4 T cells after COVID-19. Study-wide background: A CEFX pool, an HIV-1 Nef pool, or no peptide went to control cultures.

The CDR3 totals 14 residues. V lost 6 bases and J 4 bases, leaving 15 bases between the germline ends. Researchers used the Oncomine TCR Beta short-read assay to sequence DNA from cultured CD4+ T cells. TCRdb called the PCR reads again in MiXCR, with one record for every CDR3 protein. The sample consists of roughly 7,000 distinct CDR3 sequences, about 70% of them appearing once. Treatment noted: approximately nine-day PBMC culture with coronavirus spike peptide pools or control peptides (ViraFEST assay). It was after around eleven days of culture that CD4+ T cells were isolated by negative selection. A remark on this clonotype: Its antigen is not known.

The origin of this receptor is a human donor who had recovered from COVID-19. The material sequenced was CD4+ T cells from blood, cultured in vitro. The chain recombines TRBV12-3 or TRBV12-4 with TRBJ1-2; a possible D gene is TRBD1 (5 bases). The CDR3 sequence is CASSRQAGAYGYTF. The CDR3 DNA reads as TGTGCCAGCAGCCGGCAAGCCGGGGCCTATGGCTACACCTTC.